The text below deals with one TCR beta chain. What it recognizes is unknown. The data are from a study of cytomegalovirus exposure and HLA in healthy donors. Study-wide results and limits: In an earlier analysis, productive rearrangement rates for most beta V segments clustered near 87% or 30%. It emerged from a later analysis that several of the most significant clusters appeared to be linked to common viral pathogens. It was 150 to 200 TCR beta chains that were listed as cytomegalovirus-associated.

Trimming took 6 bases from V and 8 from J; bases not matched to a gene: 20. CDR3 size: 18 residues. Germline-derived CDR1 and CDR2 are LNHDA and SQIVND (reference sequence). Use of 60 Vbeta and 13 Jbeta primers characterized the PCR. Original data processing: Among the unique TCR beta chains that a later analysis counted, 75 million to 85 million in all, approximately 12 million were shared. Libraries were prepared by immunoSEQ multiplex PCR; TCRdb keeps only in-frame clonotypes and omits some of them. V and J calls and clone size are copied from that table; D and trimming were computed from the DNA. In the table there are about 120,000 clones, roughly four fifths of which are singletons.

The chain recombines TRBV19 with TRBJ2-1; 9 bases are shared with TRBD1. The sequence was collected from a male donor in good health and CMV-seropositive. The sample taken for sequencing was PBMCs. This CDR3 reads CASSRGTGTGTLNYEQFF. CDR3 in DNA: TGTGCCAGTAGCCGAGGTACCGGGACAGGGACCCTTAACTATGAGCAGTTCTTC.